The clone carrying this T cell receptor (beta chain) has only one observation. Its cognate antigen is unknown. This record comes from a study of T cells in localized non-small cell lung cancer. Only in-frame clones appear in the TCRdb table, and some are missing; sequencing was by immunoSEQ multiplex PCR. This table has approximately 30,000 clones, 93% appearing once. General observations from the study: The study sequenced only one region of the tumor. As a result, intratumor heterogeneity could not be excluded and remains possible. The study found T cell clonality highest in uninvolved adjacent lung, above tumor. For the top 100 tumor clones, a median approximately 50 also appeared in adjacent lung.

Sequenced material: peripheral blood, taken before any cancer treatment. This TCR was recovered from a female donor over 55 with stage I lung adenocarcinoma.

The CDR3 nucleotides read TGTGCCAGTAGAGCCGGGACAGGGGGTTTTGGGGCCAACGTCCTGACTTTC. This sequence encodes CASRAGTGGFGANVLTF. The V gene is TRBV19, the J gene TRBJ2-6; 11 bases are shared with TRBD1. This CDR3 spans 17 amino acids. The V and J ends lost 6 bases and 3 bases, in that order; junction bases with no gene match: 7. Germline CDR1 reads LNHDA; CDR2 reads SQIVND (reference sequence).